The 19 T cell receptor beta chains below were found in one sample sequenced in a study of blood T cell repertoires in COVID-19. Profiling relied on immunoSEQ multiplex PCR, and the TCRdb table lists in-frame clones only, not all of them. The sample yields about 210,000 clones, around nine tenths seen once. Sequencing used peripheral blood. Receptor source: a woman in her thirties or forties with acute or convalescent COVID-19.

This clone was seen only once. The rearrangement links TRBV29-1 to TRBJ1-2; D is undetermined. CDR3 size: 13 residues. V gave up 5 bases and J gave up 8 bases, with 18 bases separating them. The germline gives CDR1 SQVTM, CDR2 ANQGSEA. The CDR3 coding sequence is TGCAGCGTTAGATCACGGGTCGACGAAGGCTACACCTTC. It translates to CSVRSRVDEGYTF.

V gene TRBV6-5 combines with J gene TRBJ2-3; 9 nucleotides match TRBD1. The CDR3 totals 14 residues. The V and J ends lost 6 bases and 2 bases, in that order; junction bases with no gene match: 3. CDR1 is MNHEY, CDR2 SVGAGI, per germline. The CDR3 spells CASRWDRDTDTQYF. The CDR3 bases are TGTGCCAGCAGATGGGACAGGGACACAGATACGCAGTATTTT.

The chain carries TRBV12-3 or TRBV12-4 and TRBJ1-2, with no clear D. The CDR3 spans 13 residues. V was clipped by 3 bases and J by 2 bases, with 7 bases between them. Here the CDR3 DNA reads TGTGCCAGCAGTTTGAACAGCAACTATGGCTACACCTTC. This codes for CASSLNSNYGYTF.

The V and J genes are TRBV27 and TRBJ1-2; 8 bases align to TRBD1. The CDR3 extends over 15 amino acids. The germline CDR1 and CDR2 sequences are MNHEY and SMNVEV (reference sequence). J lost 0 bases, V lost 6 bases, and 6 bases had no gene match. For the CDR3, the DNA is TGTGCCAGCAGGCCCGACAGGGGCGCTAACTATGGCTACACCTTC. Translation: CASRPDRGANYGYTF.

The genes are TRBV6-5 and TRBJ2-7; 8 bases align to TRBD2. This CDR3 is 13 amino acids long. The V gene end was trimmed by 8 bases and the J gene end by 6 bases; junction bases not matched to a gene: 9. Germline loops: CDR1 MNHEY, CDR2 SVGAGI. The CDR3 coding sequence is TGTGCCAGCCCGGGGGGGGGCCTCTTCGAGCAGTACGTC. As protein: CASPGGGLFEQYV.

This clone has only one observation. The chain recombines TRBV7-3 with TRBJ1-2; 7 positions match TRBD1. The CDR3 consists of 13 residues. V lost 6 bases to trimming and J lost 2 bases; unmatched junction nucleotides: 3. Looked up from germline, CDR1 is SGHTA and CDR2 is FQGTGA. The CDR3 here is CASRPTGNYGYTF. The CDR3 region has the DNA TGTGCCAGCAGGCCGACAGGGAACTATGGCTACACCTTC.

The chain's CDR3 is CASSQGRLDQPQHF. CDR3 nucleotides: TGTGCCAGCAGCCAAGGCAGGCTCGATCAGCCCCAGCATTTT. The genes are TRBV3-1 (or the pseudogene TRBV3-2) and TRBJ1-5; D uncertain. Germline-derived CDR1 and CDR2 are LGHDT and YNNKEL (reference sequence). The CDR3 contains 14 residues. V was pared by 1 base and J by 5 bases, with 9 bases between.

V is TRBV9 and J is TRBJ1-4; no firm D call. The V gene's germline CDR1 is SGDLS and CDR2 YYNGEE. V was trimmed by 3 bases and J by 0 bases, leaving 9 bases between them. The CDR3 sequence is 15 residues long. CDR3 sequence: CASSARLSTNEKLFF. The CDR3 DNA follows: TGTGCCAGCAGCGCTCGACTCTCAACTAATGAAAAACTGTTTTTT.

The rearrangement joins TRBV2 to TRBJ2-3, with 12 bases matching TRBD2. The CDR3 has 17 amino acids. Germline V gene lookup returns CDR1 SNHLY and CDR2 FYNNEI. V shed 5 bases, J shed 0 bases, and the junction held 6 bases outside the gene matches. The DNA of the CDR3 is TGTGCCAGCAGTCCCCTAGCGGGGGGGACTAGCACAGATACGCAGTATTTT. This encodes CASSPLAGGTSTDTQYF.

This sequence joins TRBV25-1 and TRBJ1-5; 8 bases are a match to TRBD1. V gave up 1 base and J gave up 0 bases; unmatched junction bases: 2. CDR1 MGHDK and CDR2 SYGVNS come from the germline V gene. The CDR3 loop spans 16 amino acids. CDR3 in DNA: TGTGCCAGCAGTGAATCGGACAGGGATAGCAATCAGCCCCAGCATTTT. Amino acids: CASSESDRDSNQPQHF. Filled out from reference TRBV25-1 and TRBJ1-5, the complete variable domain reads EADIYQTPRYLVIGTGKKITLECSQTMGHDKMYWYQQDPGMELHLIHYSYGVNSTEKGDLSSESTVSRIRTEHFPLTLESARPSHTSQYLCASSESDRDSNQPQHFGDGTRLSIL.

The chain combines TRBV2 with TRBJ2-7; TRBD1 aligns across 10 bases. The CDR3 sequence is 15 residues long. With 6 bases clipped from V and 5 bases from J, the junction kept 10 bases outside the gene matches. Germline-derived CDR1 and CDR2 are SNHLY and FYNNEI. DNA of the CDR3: TGTGCCAGCAGACCGGGACAGGGGAAATGCGACGAGCAGTACGTC. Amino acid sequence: CASRPGQGKCDEQYV.

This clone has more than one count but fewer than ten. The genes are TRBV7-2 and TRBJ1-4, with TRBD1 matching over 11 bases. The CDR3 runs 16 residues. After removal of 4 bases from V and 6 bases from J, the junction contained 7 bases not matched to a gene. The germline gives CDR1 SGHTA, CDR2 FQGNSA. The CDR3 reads CASSYPGTGGDEKLFF. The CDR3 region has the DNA TGTGCCAGCAGCTACCCAGGGACAGGGGGGGATGAAAAACTGTTTTTT. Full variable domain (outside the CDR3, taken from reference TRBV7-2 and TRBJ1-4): GAGVSQSPSNKVTEKGKDVELRCDPISGHTALYWYRQSLGQGLEFLIYFQGNSAPDKSGLPSDRFSAERTGGSVSTLTIQRTQQEDSAVYLCASSYPGTGGDEKLFFGSGTQLSVL.

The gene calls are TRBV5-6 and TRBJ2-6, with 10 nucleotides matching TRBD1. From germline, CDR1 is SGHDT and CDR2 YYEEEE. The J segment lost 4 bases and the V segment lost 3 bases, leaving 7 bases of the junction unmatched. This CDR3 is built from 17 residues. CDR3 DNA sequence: TGTGCCAGCAGCTCCCTCGGACAGGGGGACGGGGCCAACGTCCTGACTTTC. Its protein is CASSSLGQGDGANVLTF.

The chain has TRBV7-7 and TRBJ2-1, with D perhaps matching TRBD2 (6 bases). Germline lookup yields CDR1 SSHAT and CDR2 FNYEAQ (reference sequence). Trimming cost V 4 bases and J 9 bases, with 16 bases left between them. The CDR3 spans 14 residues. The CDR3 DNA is TGTGCCAGCAGCTCCGGGCCCCCCGGGGGTGAGCAGTTCTTC. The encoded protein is CASSSGPPGGEQFF.

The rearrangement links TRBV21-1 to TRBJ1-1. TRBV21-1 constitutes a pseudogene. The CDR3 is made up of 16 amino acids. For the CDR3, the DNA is TGTGCCAGCAGCAACTCAACTGGAGGGCCGAGGGGTGAAGCTTTCTTT. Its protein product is CASSNSTGGPRGEAFF.

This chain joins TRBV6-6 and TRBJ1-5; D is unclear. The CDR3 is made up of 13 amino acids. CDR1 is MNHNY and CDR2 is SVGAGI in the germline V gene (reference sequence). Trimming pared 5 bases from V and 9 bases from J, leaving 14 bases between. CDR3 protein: CASSTPNSRPQHF. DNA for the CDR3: TGTGCCAGCAGTACCCCCAATAGTAGGCCCCAGCATTTT.

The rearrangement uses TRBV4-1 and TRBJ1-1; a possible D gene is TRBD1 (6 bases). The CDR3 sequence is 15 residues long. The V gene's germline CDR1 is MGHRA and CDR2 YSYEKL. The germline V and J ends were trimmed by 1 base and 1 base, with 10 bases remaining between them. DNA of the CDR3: TGCGCCAGCAGCCAAGTGGGACACCCGAACACTGAAGCTTTCTTT. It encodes CASSQVGHPNTEAFF.

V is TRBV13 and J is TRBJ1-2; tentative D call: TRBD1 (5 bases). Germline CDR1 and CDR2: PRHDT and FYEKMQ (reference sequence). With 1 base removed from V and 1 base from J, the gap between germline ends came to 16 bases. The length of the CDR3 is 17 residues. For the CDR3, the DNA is TGTGCCAGCAGCTTAGACCCGCAGGGAGGGGATAACTATGGCTACACCTTC. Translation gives CASSLDPQGGDNYGYTF.

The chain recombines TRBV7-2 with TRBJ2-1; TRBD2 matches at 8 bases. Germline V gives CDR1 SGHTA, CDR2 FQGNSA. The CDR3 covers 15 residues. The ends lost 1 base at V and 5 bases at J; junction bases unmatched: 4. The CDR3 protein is CASSLVSGENNEQFF. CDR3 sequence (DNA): TGTGCCAGCAGCTTAGTTAGCGGGGAAAACAATGAGCAGTTCTTC. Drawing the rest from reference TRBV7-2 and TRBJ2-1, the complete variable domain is GAGVSQSPSNKVTEKGKDVELRCDPISGHTALYWYRQSLGQGLEFLIYFQGNSAPDKSGLPSDRFSAERTGGSVSTLTIQRTQQEDSAVYLCASSLVSGENNEQFFGPGTRLTVL.